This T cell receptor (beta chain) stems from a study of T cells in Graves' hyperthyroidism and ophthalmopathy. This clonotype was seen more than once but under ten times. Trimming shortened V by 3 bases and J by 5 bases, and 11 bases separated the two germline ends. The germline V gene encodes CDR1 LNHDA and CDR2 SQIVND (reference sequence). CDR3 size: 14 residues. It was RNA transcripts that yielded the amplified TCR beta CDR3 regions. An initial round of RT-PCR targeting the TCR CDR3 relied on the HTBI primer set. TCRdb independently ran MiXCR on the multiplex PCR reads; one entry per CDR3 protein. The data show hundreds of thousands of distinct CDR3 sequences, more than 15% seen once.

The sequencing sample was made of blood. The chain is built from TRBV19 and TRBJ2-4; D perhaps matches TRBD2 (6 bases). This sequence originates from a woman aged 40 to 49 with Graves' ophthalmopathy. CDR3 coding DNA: TGTGCCAGTAGTATTTGGGGGGACGAAAACATTCAGTACTTC. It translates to CASSIWGDENIQYF.